The rows below give T cell receptor beta chains drawn from one sample of a study of cytomegalovirus exposure and HLA in healthy donors. The protocol was immunoSEQ multiplex PCR, while the TCRdb copy is restricted to in-frame clones and leaves out a portion. The sample holds fewer than 70,000 clones, around 90% seen once. The sample was PBMCs. The receptors shown here come from a man aged 18 to 35 in good health and CMV-seronegative. CDR3s include the opening cysteine and the closing phenylalanine or tryptophan. A D gene is named only where the DNA matches it firmly. Clone size is stated in some rows and not others, as once, few, many or a class when expanded.

size: once
J: TRBJ2-6
V: TRBV6-6
D: TRBD1
CDR3: CASSYPTGPGANVLTF
DNA: TGTGCCAGCAGTTACCCGACAGGGCCTGGGGCCAACGTCCTGACTTTC

size: .
J: TRBJ2-1
V: TRBV7-2
D: TRBD2
CDR3: CASSLGLAGVREQFF
DNA: TGTGCCAGCAGTCTCGGACTAGCGGGAGTTCGAGAGCAGTTCTTC

size: .
J: TRBJ2-1
V: TRBV4-2
D: .
CDR3: CASSQDIGGASLQFF
DNA: TGTGCCAGCAGCCAAGATATAGGGGGGGCTTCTCTGCAGTTCTTC

size: .
J: TRBJ2-5
V: TRBV7-2
D: .
CDR3: CASSLGAGQQETQYF
DNA: TGTGCCAGCAGCTTAGGGGCAGGACAGCAAGAGACCCAGTACTTC

size: .
J: TRBJ2-2
V: TRBV7-6
D: TRBD1
CDR3: CASSLVTQGARNTGELFF
DNA: TGTGCCAGCAGCTTAGTGACACAGGGGGCTAGAAACACCGGGGAGCTGTTTTTT

size: .
J: TRBJ2-7
V: TRBV5-4
D: TRBD1
CDR3: CASSPGTGGYEQYF
DNA: TGTGCCAGCAGCCCCGGGACAGGGGGCTACGAGCAGTACTTC

size: .
J: TRBJ2-1
V: TRBV18
D: TRBD1
CDR3: CASSPRQGRLRNEQFF
DNA: TGTGCCAGCTCACCAAGACAGGGAAGGTTGCGCAACGAGCAGTTCTTC

size: few
J: TRBJ2-3
V: TRBV2
D: .
CDR3: CASSEARLDSGTDTQYF
DNA: TGTGCCAGCAGTGAAGCGCGTTTAGATTCGGGCACAGATACGCAGTATTTT

size: .
J: TRBJ1-1
V: TRBV30
D: TRBD1
CDR3: CAGELDRGHDTEAFF
DNA: TGTGCCGGAGAACTGGACAGGGGGCATGACACTGAAGCTTTCTTT

size: .
J: TRBJ2-3
V: TRBV30
D: .
CDR3: CAWSVGGGTDTQYF
DNA: TGTGCCTGGAGTGTTGGCGGAGGCACAGATACGCAGTATTTT

size: .
J: TRBJ2-1
V: TRBV6-1
D: TRBD1
CDR3: CASSEGTGGTYNEQFF
DNA: TGTGCCAGCAGTGAGGGGACAGGGGGTACCTACAATGAGCAGTTCTTC

size: .
J: TRBJ2-2
V: TRBV11-2
D: .
CDR3: CASSLRKGDFHGELFF
DNA: TGTGCCAGCAGCTTGAGGAAGGGAGACTTTCACGGGGAGCTGTTTTTT

size: .
J: TRBJ1-4
V: TRBV28
D: .
CDR3: CASSTDSYNEKLFF
DNA: TGTGCCAGCAGCACCGACAGTTATAATGAAAAACTGTTTTTT

size: once
J: TRBJ1-3
V: TRBV7-9
D: .
CDR3: CASGPSLGNTIYF
DNA: TGTGCCAGCGGCCCGTCATTAGGAAACACCATATATTTT

size: few
J: TRBJ2-3
V: TRBV6-1
D: .
CDR3: CASSESVGGATDTQYF
DNA: TGTGCCAGCAGTGAATCGGTAGGGGGGGCCACAGATACGCAGTATTTT

size: .
J: TRBJ2-7
V: TRBV5-1
D: .
CDR3: CASSSGTGAYEQYF
DNA: TGCGCCAGCAGCTCCGGGACTGGAGCCTACGAGCAGTACTTC

size: .
J: TRBJ2-5
V: TRBV6-5
D: TRBD2
CDR3: CASSRRGGAQETQYF
DNA: TGTGCCAGCAGTCGGCGGGGGGGAGCCCAAGAGACCCAGTACTTC